A single sample is the source of the 4 T cell receptor beta chains below, sequenced in a study of T cells after yellow fever vaccination. TCRdb re-derived calls from the 5' RACE reads in MiXCR, one entry per CDR3 protein. The data contain 120,000 or so distinct CDR3 sequences, 7.5% to 10% of them seen just once; the ten biggest clones take up 30% to 40%. The sequenced sample was CD8+ T cells sorted from PBMCs, obtained on the day of the yellow fever booster vaccination. The receptors derive from a man between 18 and 35 years old who received the YFV17D yellow fever vaccine.

This clonotype was recorded at least ten times. The chain combines TRBV5-5 with TRBJ2-3; D gene uncertain. Germline CDR1 and CDR2: SGHKS and YYEKEE (reference sequence). Trimming cost V 2 bases and J 2 bases, with 3 bases left between them. This CDR3 has 12 residues. CDR3 DNA: TGTGCCAGCAGCTTTCTCACAGATACGCAGTATTTT. It is translated as CASSFLTDTQYF.

This clonotype was counted many times. The chain uses TRBV15 and TRBJ1-2, with D perhaps matching TRBD1 (5 bases). Trimming took 5 bases from V and 3 from J, leaving 10 bases between them. The CDR3 has 13 amino acids. Germline CDR1 reads LNHNV; CDR2 reads YYDKDF (reference sequence). The CDR3 sequence is CATSGGAYYGYTF. In DNA, the CDR3 is TGTGCCACCAGCGGAGGGGCCTACTATGGCTACACCTTC.

The chain is built from TRBV24-1 and TRBJ2-1; TRBD1 is a possible D gene (5 bases). The CDR3 sequence is 13 residues long. Trimming shortened V by 0 bases and J by 15 bases, and 14 bases separated the two germline ends. Germline CDR1 is KGHDR and CDR2 is SFDVKD. The CDR3 protein is CATSDLRGAALFF. The CDR3 nucleotides are TGTGCCACCAGTGATTTGCGTGGGGCGGCGTTGTTCTTC.

The V call is TRBV7-3, the J call TRBJ2-6; 7 bases match TRBD1. The CDR3 totals 15 residues. The V segment lost 4 bases and the J segment 4 bases; nucleotides outside the gene matches: 4. The germline V gene has CDR1 SGHTA and CDR2 FQGTGA. The CDR3 bases are TGTGCCAGCAGCTCACAGGGGAACGGGGCCAACGTCCTGACTTTC. Translating gives CASSSQGNGANVLTF.